The 23 T cell receptor beta chains below come from one sample, sequenced in a study of type 1 regulatory T cells. In TCRdb, the reads were re-called with MiXCR into one record per CDR3 protein. The sample contains about 100,000 distinct CDR3 sequences, around a third of which appear only once. What was sequenced was CD4+ T cells, either the whole sample or a sorted fraction (not recorded which). These receptors were obtained from a human donor in good health.

This rearrangement joins TRBV12-3 or TRBV12-4 to TRBJ2-7; TRBD2 agrees at 10 bases. The CDR3 extends over 14 amino acids. Trimming cost V 5 bases and J 3 bases; bases outside gene matches: 4. CDR3 sequence reads: CASSPAGGSYEQYF. The CDR3 DNA follows: TGTGCCAGCAGTCCAGCGGGAGGGAGCTACGAGCAGTACTTC.

This clonotype was counted only a few times. This chain joins TRBV2 and TRBJ1-1; D ambiguous. The V end lost 7 bases, the J end lost 11 bases, and 23 bases lay between the germline ends. The CDR3 contains 14 residues. Germline V lookup: CDR1 SNHLY, CDR2 FYNNEI. In DNA, the CDR3 is TGTGCCAGCACCCCTACCATGGGGTCCCAGTCTGCTTTCTTT. This sequence encodes CASTPTMGSQSAFF.

This sequence joins TRBV7-8 and TRBJ2-1; a weak D match, TRBD2 (6 bases). Germline lookup yields CDR1 SGHVS and CDR2 FQNEAQ. V lost 5 bases and J 9 bases, leaving 17 bases between the germline ends. CDR3 length equals 14 residues. The chain's CDR3 is CASSKVGLQGEQFF. CDR3 coding DNA: TGTGCCAGCAGCAAAGTGGGACTCCAAGGTGAGCAGTTCTTC.

This clonotype was seen only a few times. The chain uses TRBV3-1 and TRBJ2-7, with 11 positions matching TRBD2. Losses at the gene ends were 0 bases for V and 3 bases for J; bases not matched to a gene: 10. Germline CDR1 is LGHDT and CDR2 is YNNKEL (reference sequence). CDR3 length: 18 amino acids. CDR3 nucleotides: TGTGCCAGCAGCCAAGAGAGGCTAGCGGGAGGCCATGGCTACGAGCAGTACTTC. Its translation is CASSQERLAGGHGYEQYF.

Worth noting for this clonotype: A much larger clonotype is one base distant, so this may be a read error. This rearrangement joins TRBV28 to TRBJ2-5, with TRBD2 as a possible D gene (5 bases). Germline CDR1 is MDHEN and CDR2 is SYDVKM. The CDR3 consists of 15 residues. V was trimmed by 6 bases and J by 6 bases, leaving 20 bases between them. CDR3 DNA sequence: TGTGCCAGCAGGCCTCCCCTTGGAGGTCAAAAGACCCAGTACTTC. This codes for CASRPPLGGQKTQYF.

Remarks on this clonotype: Its ends do not fully match the called genes, so a read error is possible. The V and J genes are TRBV6-1 and TRBJ1-4; possibly TRBD1 for D (6 bases). The CDR3 is made up of 12 amino acids. Germline-derived CDR1 and CDR2 are MNHNS and SASEGT. The CDR3 DNA sequence: TGTGCCAGCAGGGCCCCCTTGGGGGGGCCCAATTTT. Amino acids: CASRAPLGGPNF.

This clonotype has just a few counts. This chain links TRBV7-2 with TRBJ2-7; either TRBD1 or TRBD2 may supply D (5 bases each). The germline V gene has CDR1 SGHTA and CDR2 FQGNSA. The CDR3 is 13 amino acids. The V end lost 5 bases, the J end lost 0 bases, and 8 bases lay between the germline ends. DNA of the CDR3: TGTGCCAGCAGCCGGGGCATCTCCTACGAGCAGTACTTC. Its translation is CASSRGISYEQYF.

The chain has TRBV4-1 and TRBJ2-5, with TRBD1 matching over 8 bases. V was clipped by 0 bases and J by 1 base; unmatched bases: 4. The CDR3 is 16 amino acids. Germline V gives CDR1 MGHRA, CDR2 YSYEKL. The CDR3 sequence: CASSQDQGARQETQYF. The CDR3 bases are TGCGCCAGCAGCCAAGATCAGGGGGCGCGCCAAGAGACCCAGTACTTC.

This clonotype was counted a few times. The V call is TRBV28, the J call TRBJ1-2, with 8 bases aligning to TRBD1. Germline-derived CDR1 and CDR2 are MDHEN and SYDVKM. The ends lost 2 bases at V and 8 bases at J; junction bases unmatched: 7. The CDR3 length is 14 residues. Here the CDR3 DNA reads TGTGCCAGCAGTTTAGTGAGCAGGGGGCTCGGCTACACCTTC. Amino acids: CASSLVSRGLGYTF.

Comments on this clonotype: Mismatch with germline at one junction end may stem from a read error. The V gene is TRBV20-1, the J gene TRBJ2-7; perhaps TRBD2 as D (6 bases). CDR3 length: 13 amino acids. Germline CDR1 is DFQATT and CDR2 is SNEGSKA (reference sequence). Written as DNA, the CDR3 is TGCAGTGCTAGGGGGGACTCCCTCTACGGGCAGTACTTC. This gives the protein CSARGDSLYGQYF.

The chain employs TRBV7-9 and TRBJ1-3, with 8 bases that match TRBD1. This CDR3 has 15 amino acids. Trimming at V came to 3 bases and at J to 3 bases, leaving 4 bases not matched to a gene. Germline-derived CDR1 and CDR2 are SEHNR and FQNEAQ (reference sequence). DNA of the CDR3: TGTGCCAGCAGCTTCGGACAGGGTGTTGGAAACACCATATATTTT. As protein: CASSFGQGVGNTIYF.

This clonotype was found a few times. The chain joins TRBV5-1 to TRBJ2-7, with 9 nucleotides matching TRBD1. V trimming: 4 bases; J trimming: 4 bases; junction bases outside the gene matches: 6. Per germline, CDR1 SGHRS and CDR2 YFSETQ. The CDR3 loop spans 14 amino acids. CDR3 residues: CASSTSGTGYEQYF. CDR3 in DNA: TGCGCCAGCAGCACGTCCGGGACAGGGTACGAGCAGTACTTC.

The CDR3 is CASSEVGGSQPQHF. CDR3 nucleotide sequence: TGTGCCAGCAGTGAAGTTGGGGGCTCTCAGCCCCAGCATTTT. The chain employs TRBV2 and TRBJ1-5, with a possible D match to TRBD1 (6 bases). This CDR3 has 14 residues. V was shortened by 1 base and J by 6 bases, with 10 bases between the two germline ends. Germline values: CDR1 SNHLY, CDR2 FYNNEI. Full variable domain (rest looked up from reference TRBV2 and TRBJ1-5): EPEVTQTPSHQVTQMGQEVILRCVPISNHLYFYWYRQILGQKVEFLVSFYNNEISEKSEIFDDQFSVERPDGSNFTLKIRSTKLEDSAMYFCASSEVGGSQPQHFGDGTRLSIL.

The rearrangement joins TRBV12-3 or TRBV12-4 to TRBJ2-7, with 7 bases lining up with TRBD1. J lost 2 bases, V lost 5 bases, and 6 bases had no gene match. CDR3 length: 14 residues. The CDR3: CASSLTGAAYEQYF. The CDR3 coding sequence is TGTGCCAGCAGTCTAACAGGGGCGGCCTACGAGCAGTACTTC.

The rearrangement uses TRBV7-8 and TRBJ2-3, with D possibly TRBD2 on 6 matching bases. V was clipped by 5 bases and J by 2 bases, with 17 bases between them. Germline V gene sequence: CDR1 SGHVS, CDR2 FQNEAQ. The CDR3 is made up of 16 amino acids. DNA of the CDR3: TGTGCCAGCAGCCATACCTCCGGGGGTTTCACAGATACGCAGTATTTT. This sequence encodes CASSHTSGGFTDTQYF.

The chain carries TRBV25-1 and TRBJ1-6; D call uncertain. V was clipped by 7 bases and J by 10 bases, with 20 bases between them. Germline V CDR1 and CDR2: MGHDK, SYGVNS. This CDR3 has 15 amino acids. Written as DNA, the CDR3 is TGTGCCAGCATTGCTACCGGGAGCTCGCTATCACCCCTCCACTTT. Translating it yields CASIATGSSLSPLHF. Full variable domain (missing parts from reference TRBV25-1 and TRBJ1-6): EADIYQTPRYLVIGTGKKITLECSQTMGHDKMYWYQQDPGMELHLIHYSYGVNSTEKGDLSSESTVSRIRTEHFPLTLESARPSHTSQYLCASIATGSSLSPLHFGNGTRLTVT.

Worth noting for this clonotype: A junction end diverges from the germline sequence, so it may reflect a read error. The chain has TRBV27 and TRBJ2-2; TRBD2 is a possible D gene (6 bases). The CDR3 is made up of 15 amino acids. The V gene's germline CDR1 is MNHEY and CDR2 SMNVEV (reference sequence). The CDR3, as DNA: TGTGCCAGCAGTGCGTGGACCCCTGGGCACGGGGGGCTGTTTTTT. As protein: CASSAWTPGHGGLFF.

This chain joins TRBV6-5 and TRBJ1-2; 9 bases fit TRBD1. CDR1 is MNHEY and CDR2 is SVGAGI in the germline V gene. V shed 0 bases and J 4 bases; nucleotides not matched to a gene: 12. This CDR3 is built from 18 residues. CDR3 region: CASSYSTGISGQGYGYTF. The CDR3, as DNA: TGTGCCAGCAGTTACTCGACAGGAATTTCGGGACAGGGCTATGGCTACACCTTC.

The chain joins TRBV6-1 to TRBJ2-5, with 7 nucleotides matching TRBD2. Germline-derived CDR1 and CDR2 are MNHNS and SASEGT. Trimming cost V 0 bases and J 4 bases; bases outside gene matches: 11. The length of the CDR3 is 17 residues. CDR3 loop: CASSEAVGGGLVETQYF. Here the CDR3 DNA reads TGTGCCAGCAGTGAAGCCGTCGGGGGAGGGTTGGTAGAGACCCAGTACTTC.

This clonotype occurred a few times. The J gene is TRBJ2-1, the V gene TRBV6-2 or TRBV6-3; TRBD2 matches at 12 bases. Germline loops: CDR1 MNHEY, CDR2 SVGEGT. With V trimmed by 5 bases and J by 8 bases, 4 bases remained unmatched. This CDR3 has 14 residues. DNA for the CDR3: TGTGCCAGCAGTAGACTAGCGGGGGTCTATGAGCAGTTCTTC. This gives the protein CASSRLAGVYEQFF.

V is TRBV27 and J is TRBJ1-5; no reliable D call. The CDR3 extends over 15 amino acids. Trimming shortened V by 4 bases and J by 2 bases, and 12 bases separated the two germline ends. From germline, CDR1 is MNHEY and CDR2 SMNVEV (reference sequence). The DNA of the CDR3 is TGTGCCAGCAGTTATTTCGGCACGGGCAATCAGCCCCAGCATTTT. This codes for CASSYFGTGNQPQHF.

This clonotype was recorded a few times. This sequence joins TRBV12-3 or TRBV12-4 and TRBJ2-6, with D unclear. The CDR3 is made up of 15 amino acids. The V end lost 6 bases, the J end lost 0 bases, and 9 bases lay between the germline ends. Here the CDR3 reads CASSKTDSGANVLTF. CDR3 nucleotides: TGTGCCAGCAGCAAAACAGACTCTGGGGCCAACGTCCTGACTTTC.

The chain employs TRBV7-9 and TRBJ2-7; 9 nucleotides match TRBD2. The CDR3 is made up of 13 amino acids. Germline values: CDR1 SEHNR, CDR2 FQNEAQ (reference sequence). V was pared by 7 bases and J by 3 bases, with 4 bases of the junction left unmatched. The CDR3 is CASIRTSDYEQYF. CDR3 sequence (DNA): TGTGCCAGCATCAGGACTAGCGACTACGAGCAGTACTTC.